This TCR beta chain was sequenced in a study of PD-1 blockade in classical Hodgkin lymphoma. Study-wide results and caveats: Newly diagnosed patients had diversity similar to the baseline diversity of complete responders.

To note about this clone: Its antigen is undetermined.

Profiling relied on immunoSEQ multiplex PCR, and the TCRdb table lists in-frame clones only, not all of them. In the table there are 50,000 to 75,000 clones, around 87% of which are singletons. Relapse after autologous stem cell transplantation occurred in every patient, and brentuximab vedotin exposure varied. The patients, who had relapsed/refractory classical Hodgkin lymphoma, achieved best responses of complete response, partial response or progressive disease. The sample consisted of peripheral blood mononuclear cells (PBMCs), taken at baseline. The receptor comes from a human donor with classical Hodgkin lymphoma.

The chain's CDR3 is CASSLEAGEETQYF. The CDR3 nucleotides are TGTGCCAGCAGCTTAGAAGCGGGGGAAGAGACCCAGTACTTC. The V gene is TRBV5-4, the J gene TRBJ2-5, with 8 bases aligning to TRBD2. Germline lookup yields CDR1 SGHNT and CDR2 YYREEE (reference sequence). The ends lost 2 bases at V and 3 bases at J; junction bases unmatched: 3. The CDR3 has 14 residues.